This TCR beta chain was identified during a study of Graves' ophthalmopathy and Graves' hyperthyroidism. Overall study results and limits: With a specificity of roughly 72% and a sensitivity of 70% to 71%, the model predicted ophthalmopathy progression.

This clonotype was seen repeatedly, ten times or more. What it binds is not known. Trimming cost V 4 bases and J 3 bases, with 7 bases left between them. The V gene's germline CDR1 is SGHNT and CDR2 YENEEA. The CDR3 covers 12 residues. Beta-chain TCR CDR3 regions were amplified from RNA transcripts. Second-round multiplex PCR came after a first-round RT-PCR that employed HTBI primers. Using its own MiXCR run on the multiplex PCR reads, TCRdb lists one record per CDR3 protein. Of around 590,000 distinct CDR3 sequences in the sample, less than 40% were seen once. Uncontrolled infections, pregnancy, lactation or other autoimmune diseases led to patient exclusion.

Sequencing was carried out using peripheral blood or thyroid tissue (not recorded which). The source of this sequence is an adult man with Graves' hyperthyroidism. The chain recombines TRBV11-3 with TRBJ2-7; D uncertain. This CDR3 is CASSSDHYEQYF. As DNA, the CDR3 is TGTGCCAGCAGCTCGGATCACTACGAGCAGTACTTC.